This T cell receptor (beta chain) was captured in a study of T cell responses to AZD1222 COVID-19 vaccine. Study-wide background: Pooled samples include second doses given at about 4 or 12 weeks.

Study-wide results and limits: The study reported that nearly half of spike-specific TCRs target unmutated variant regions. Donors in the cohort were predominantly white British and more often female, and clonal diversity was possibly underestimated.

A remark on this clone: Its antigen is unidentified.

The table came from immunoSEQ multiplex PCR; TCRdb's copy has only in-frame clones and leaves some out. The profile covers about 150,000 clones, with more than 90% appearing a single time and around 18% taken by the ten largest. The germline CDR1 and CDR2 sequences are SGHNT and YYREEE (reference sequence). V was trimmed by 1 base and J by 7 bases, leaving 9 bases between them. The CDR3 length is 14 residues. The sequences come from peripheral blood, collected on day 0 of AZD1222 vaccination. This clonotype was sampled from an adult in good health. This sequence joins TRBV5-4 and TRBJ1-6; D uncertain. The CDR3 is CASSLPGLNSPLHF. DNA of the CDR3: TGTGCCAGCAGCTTGCCTGGGCTCAATTCACCCCTCCACTTT.